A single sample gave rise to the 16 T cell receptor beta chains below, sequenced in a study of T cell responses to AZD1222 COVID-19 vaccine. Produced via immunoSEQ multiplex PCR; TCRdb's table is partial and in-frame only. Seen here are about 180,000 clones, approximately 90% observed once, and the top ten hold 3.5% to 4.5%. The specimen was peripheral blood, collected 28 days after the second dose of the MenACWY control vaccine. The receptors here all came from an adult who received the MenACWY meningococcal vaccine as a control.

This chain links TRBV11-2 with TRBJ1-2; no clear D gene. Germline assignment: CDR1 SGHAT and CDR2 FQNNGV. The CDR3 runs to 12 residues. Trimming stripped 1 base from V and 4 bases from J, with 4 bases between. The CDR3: CASSLGVYGYTF. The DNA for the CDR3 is TGTGCCAGCAGCTTAGGGGTCTATGGCTACACCTTC.

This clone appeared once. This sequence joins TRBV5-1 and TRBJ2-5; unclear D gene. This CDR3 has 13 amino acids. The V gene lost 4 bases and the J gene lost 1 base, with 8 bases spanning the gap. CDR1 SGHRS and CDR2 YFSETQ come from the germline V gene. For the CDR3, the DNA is TGCGCCAGCAGCGGGCCCGTCCAAGAGACCCAGTACTTC. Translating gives CASSGPVQETQYF. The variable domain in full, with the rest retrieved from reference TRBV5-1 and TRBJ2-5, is KAGVTQTPRYLIKTRGQQVTLSCSPISGHRSVSWYQQTPGQGLQFLFEYFSETQRNKGNFPGRFSGRQFSNSRSEMNVSTLELGDSALYLCASSGPVQETQYFGPGTRLLVL.

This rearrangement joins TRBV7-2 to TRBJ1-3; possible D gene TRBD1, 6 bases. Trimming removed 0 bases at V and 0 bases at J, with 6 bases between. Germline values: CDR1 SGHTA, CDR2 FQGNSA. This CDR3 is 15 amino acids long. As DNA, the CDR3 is TGTGCCAGCAGCTTAGCGACAGGCTCTGGAAACACCATATATTTT. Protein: CASSLATGSGNTIYF.

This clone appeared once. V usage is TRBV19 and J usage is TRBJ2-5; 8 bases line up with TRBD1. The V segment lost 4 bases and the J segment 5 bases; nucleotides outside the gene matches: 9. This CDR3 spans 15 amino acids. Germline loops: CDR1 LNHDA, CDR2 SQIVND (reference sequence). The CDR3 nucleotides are TGTGCCAGTAGTAGAGGACAGGGAAGGTTGGAGACCCAGTACTTC. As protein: CASSRGQGRLETQYF.

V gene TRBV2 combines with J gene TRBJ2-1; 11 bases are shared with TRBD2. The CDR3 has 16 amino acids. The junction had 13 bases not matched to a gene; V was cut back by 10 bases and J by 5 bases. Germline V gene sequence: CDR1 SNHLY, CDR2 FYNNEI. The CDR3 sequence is CATTGIIAGGNNEQFF. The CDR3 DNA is TGTGCCACGACGGGAATAATAGCGGGAGGGAACAATGAGCAGTTCTTC.

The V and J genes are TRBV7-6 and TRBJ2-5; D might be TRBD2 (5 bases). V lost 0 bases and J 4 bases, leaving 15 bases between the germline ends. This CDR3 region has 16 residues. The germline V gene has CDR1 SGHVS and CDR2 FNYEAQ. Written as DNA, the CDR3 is TGTGCCAGCAGCTTAGCAGCGGCAAGCACCCGAGAGACCCAGTACTTC. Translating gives CASSLAAASTRETQYF.

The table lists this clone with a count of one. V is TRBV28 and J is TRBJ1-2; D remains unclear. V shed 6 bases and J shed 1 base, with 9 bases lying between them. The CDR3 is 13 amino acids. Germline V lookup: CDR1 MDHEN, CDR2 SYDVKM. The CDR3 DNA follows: TGTGCCAGCAGCCTCGGTTTTAACTATGGCTACACCTTC. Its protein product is CASSLGFNYGYTF.

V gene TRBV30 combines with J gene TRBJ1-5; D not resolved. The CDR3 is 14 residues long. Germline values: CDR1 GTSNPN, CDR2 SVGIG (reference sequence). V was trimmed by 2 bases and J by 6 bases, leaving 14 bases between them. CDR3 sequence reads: CAWSPATWGQPQHF. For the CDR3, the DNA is TGTGCCTGGAGTCCCGCTACTTGGGGTCAGCCCCAGCATTTT.

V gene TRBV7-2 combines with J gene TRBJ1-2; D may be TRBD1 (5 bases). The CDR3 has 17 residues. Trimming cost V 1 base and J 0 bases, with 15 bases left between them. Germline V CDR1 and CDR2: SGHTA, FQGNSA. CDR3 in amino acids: CASSLEVGTPSNYGYTF. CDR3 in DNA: TGTGCCAGCAGCTTAGAAGTAGGGACGCCGTCTAACTATGGCTACACCTTC.

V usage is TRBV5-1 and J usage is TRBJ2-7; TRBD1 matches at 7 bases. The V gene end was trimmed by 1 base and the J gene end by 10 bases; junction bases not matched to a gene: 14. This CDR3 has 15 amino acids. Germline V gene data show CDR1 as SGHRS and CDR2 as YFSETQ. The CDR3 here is CASSLSGLDRSPQYF. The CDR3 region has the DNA TGCGCCAGCAGCTTGTCAGGGTTGGACAGGTCACCCCAGTACTTC.

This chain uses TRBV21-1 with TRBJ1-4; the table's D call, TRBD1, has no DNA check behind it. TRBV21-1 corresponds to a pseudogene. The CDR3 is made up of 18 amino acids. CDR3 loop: CASSGPSGTGSQYEKLFF. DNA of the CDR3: TGTGCCAGCAGCGGCCCGTCCGGGACAGGGAGCCAATATGAAAAACTGTTTTTT.

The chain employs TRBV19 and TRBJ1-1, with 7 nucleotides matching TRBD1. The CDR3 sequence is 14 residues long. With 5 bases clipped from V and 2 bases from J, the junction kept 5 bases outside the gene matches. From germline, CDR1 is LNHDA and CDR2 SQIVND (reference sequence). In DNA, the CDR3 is TGTGCCAGTAGTGGGAACAGGGGAAACACTGAAGCTTTCTTT. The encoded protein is CASSGNRGNTEAFF.

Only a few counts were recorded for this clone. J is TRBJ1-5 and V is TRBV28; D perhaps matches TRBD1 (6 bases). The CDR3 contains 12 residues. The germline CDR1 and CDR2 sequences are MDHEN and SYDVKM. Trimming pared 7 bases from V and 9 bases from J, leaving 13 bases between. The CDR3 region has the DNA TGTGCCAGCAACAGGGAGTTATCGCCCCAGCATTTT. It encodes CASNRELSPQHF.

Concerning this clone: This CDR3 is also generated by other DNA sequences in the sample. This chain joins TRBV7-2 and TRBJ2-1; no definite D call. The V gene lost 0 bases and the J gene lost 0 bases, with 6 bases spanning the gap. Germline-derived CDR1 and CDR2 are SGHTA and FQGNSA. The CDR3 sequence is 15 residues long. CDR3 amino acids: CASSLAGSSYNEQFF. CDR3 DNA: TGTGCCAGCAGCTTAGCAGGGTCCTCCTACAATGAGCAGTTCTTC.

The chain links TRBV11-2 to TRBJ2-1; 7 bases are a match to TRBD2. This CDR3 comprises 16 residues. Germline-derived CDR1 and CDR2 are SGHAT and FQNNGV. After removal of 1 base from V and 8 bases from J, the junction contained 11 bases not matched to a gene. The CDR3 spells CASSLAGRAGEDEQFF. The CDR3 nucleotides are TGTGCCAGCAGCTTAGCTGGGCGGGCGGGAGAAGATGAGCAGTTCTTC.

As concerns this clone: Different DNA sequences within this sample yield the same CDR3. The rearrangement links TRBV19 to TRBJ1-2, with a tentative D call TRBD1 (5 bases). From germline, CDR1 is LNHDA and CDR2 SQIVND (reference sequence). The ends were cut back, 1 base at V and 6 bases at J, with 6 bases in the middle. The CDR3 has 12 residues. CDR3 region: CASSIGGDGYTF. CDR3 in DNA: TGTGCCAGTAGTATAGGAGGGGATGGCTACACCTTC.